The T cell receptor (beta chain) under discussion was sequenced for a study of blood T cell repertoires in COVID-19. In the study overall: The samples span acute and convalescent COVID-19 from the United States, Italy and Spain.

Using immunoSEQ multiplex PCR, the repertoire was profiled, and TCRdb retains in-frame clones only, with some absent. This sample yields under 300,000 clones, of which more than 85% are seen a single time; 5.5% to 9% belongs to the top ten. On this clone: Other DNA variants within this sample encode the same CDR3.

This receptor was taken from a woman in her 70s with active or convalescent COVID-19. The sequenced sample consisted of peripheral blood.

The CDR3 loop reads CASSPGQGYGYTF. Written as DNA, the CDR3 is TGTGCCAGCTCACCGGGACAGGGCTATGGCTACACCTTC. V is TRBV18 and J is TRBJ1-2; 9 bases map to TRBD1. Germline CDR1 KGHSH, CDR2 LQKENI. J was trimmed by 4 bases and V by 3 bases; bases with no gene match: 0. There are 13 residues in the CDR3.